This TCR beta chain was sequenced in a study of persistence of HIV-infected CD4 T cells. Study-level background: The sample holds CD4+ T cells responsive to CMV or HIV-1 Gag.

Whole-study findings and limits: Degenerate expanded CDR3beta sequences were enriched among CMV- and Gag-responding cells. TCR analyses could not target the rare provirus-carrying CMV-responding cells. CMV- and Gag-responding cells had lower TCRbeta richness than CD3/CD28-responding cells.

The CDR3 contains 12 residues. The V gene's germline CDR1 is ENHRY and CDR2 SYGVKD. V shed 2 bases and J shed 8 bases, with 6 bases lying between them. Notes on this clone: Its cognate antigen is unknown.

The libraries were made with immunoSEQ version 4 in survey mode. Assay: immunoSEQ multiplex PCR; the TCRdb copy retains only in-frame clones and omits some. Of just under 65,000 clones listed, over 60% are singletons. Cells were stimulated with overlapping HIV-1 Gag 15-mer peptides. CD40L-negative CD69-negative CD45RO-high memory CD4+ T cells were sorted as populations depleted of antigen-responding cells. The V call is TRBV10-3, the J call TRBJ1-4, with D possibly being TRBD1 (5 bases). The material sequenced was CD4+ T cells sorted from PBMCs after approximately 19-hour stimulation, taken from a patient who received antiretroviral therapy. The TCR sequence derives from an adult man with HIV who was CMV-seropositive. The CDR3 spells CAISEDSEKLFF. The CDR3 DNA reads TGTGCCATCAGTGAGGACAGCGAAAAACTGTTTTTT.